Below are 24 T cell receptor beta chains sequenced from a single sample in a study of T-cell reconstitution after alpha-beta-depleted transplantation in children. Unique molecular identifiers were used in preparing the TCRbeta library. TCRdb itself ran the PCR reads through MiXCR, one entry per CDR3 protein. The sample holds over 550,000 distinct CDR3 sequences, under 12% seen once. Source: PBMCs from the stem cell graft donor, taken from the stem cell graft. These receptor sequences come from a human donor who donated a stem cell graft to a child with acute myeloid leukemia.

This clonotype has only a few counts. The genes are TRBV28 and TRBJ1-3; TRBD1 is a possible D gene (6 bases). This CDR3 comprises 14 residues. Per the germline V gene, CDR1 is MDHEN and CDR2 is SYDVKM. The V gene lost 11 bases and the J gene lost 3 bases, with 17 bases spanning the gap. The CDR3 DNA sequence: TGTGCCTCTCGGGGGGCCCTGGTTGGAAACACCATATATTTT. It specifies CASRGALVGNTIYF.

V usage is TRBV29-1 and J usage is TRBJ1-2; the match to TRBD1 covers 8 bases. After removal of 2 bases from V and 7 bases from J, the junction contained 6 bases not matched to a gene. The CDR3 covers 13 residues. In germline, CDR1 is SQVTM, CDR2 ANQGSEA. The CDR3 region has the DNA TGCAGCGTTGAAACACAGGGGGTAGCTGGCTACACCTTC. As protein: CSVETQGVAGYTF.

This clonotype has at least ten counts. This chain uses TRBV10-3 with TRBJ2-1; D remains ambiguous. This CDR3 spans 13 amino acids. CDR1 ENHRY and CDR2 SYGVKD come from the germline V gene. V was clipped by 7 bases and J by 2 bases, with 9 bases between them. CDR3: CAIMPSPYNEQFF. DNA for the CDR3: TGTGCCATCATGCCGTCCCCCTACAATGAGCAGTTCTTC.

This clonotype was found many times. The V call is TRBV6-1, the J call TRBJ1-6; TRBD1 is a possible D gene (6 bases). Trimming removed 1 base from V and 9 bases from J, with 7 bases in between. The CDR3 is made up of 13 amino acids. The germline CDR1 and CDR2 sequences are MNHNS and SASEGT. In nucleotides, the CDR3 is TGTGCCAGCAGTGAAGAGGGGGTTTCACCCCTCCACTTT. Translation: CASSEEGVSPLHF.

This clonotype was observed a few times. The rearrangement joins TRBV30 to TRBJ2-7; D not certain. The germline V gene has CDR1 GTSNPN and CDR2 SVGIG (reference sequence). Trimming left V 0 bases short and J 2 bases short, with 17 bases between. CDR3 length: 16 residues. The CDR3 reads CAWSVYPDKDPYEQYF. DNA for the CDR3: TGTGCCTGGAGTGTATATCCTGATAAAGATCCCTACGAGCAGTACTTC.

This clonotype occurred a few times. This rearrangement joins TRBV7-2 to TRBJ1-1; D not certain. The CDR3 runs 12 residues. V shed 2 bases and J shed 9 bases, with 10 bases lying between them. CDR1 is SGHTA and CDR2 is FQGNSA in the germline V gene. The CDR3 DNA reads as TGTGCCAGCAGCTTATACCCCGATAAAGCTTTCTTT. This translates into CASSLYPDKAFF.

This clonotype was counted a few times. The chain joins TRBV6-2 or TRBV6-3 to TRBJ2-3; TRBD2 matches 9 bases. V lost 5 bases, J lost 5 bases, and 8 bases stayed unmatched. Per germline, CDR1 MNHEY and CDR2 SVGEGT. The CDR3 runs to 15 residues. In nucleotides, the CDR3 is TGTGCCAGCAGTCCCTCTAGCGGGAACAGAGATACGCAGTATTTT. Its translation: CASSPSSGNRDTQYF.

This clonotype appeared many times. The V and J genes are TRBV7-3 and TRBJ1-1; D ambiguous. The CDR3 totals 14 residues. The germline CDR1 and CDR2 sequences are SGHTA and FQGTGA. Trimming took off 6 bases at V and 0 bases at J, with 11 bases between the two ends. CDR3: CASRVGPMNTEAFF. The CDR3 coding sequence is TGTGCCAGCAGAGTCGGACCCATGAACACTGAAGCTTTCTTT.

The chain has TRBV29-1 and TRBJ2-1; D might be TRBD2 (5 bases). V lost 7 bases to trimming and J lost 0 bases, with 10 bases between them. Germline values: CDR1 SQVTM, CDR2 ANQGSEA. The CDR3 contains 13 residues. The CDR3 region has the DNA TGCAGCGGCCGACGGGACTCCTACAATGAGCAGTTCTTC. This translates into CSGRRDSYNEQFF.

Concerning this clonotype itself: The junction departs from germline at one end; a sequencing error may be responsible. The gene calls are TRBV20-1 and TRBJ2-7; 12 nucleotides align to TRBD1. This CDR3 has 15 amino acids. Germline CDR1 reads DFQATT; CDR2 reads SNEGSKA (reference sequence). CDR3 region: CCADTGTGGVNEQYF. The CDR3 DNA sequence: TGCTGTGCTGATACCGGGACAGGGGGCGTCAACGAGCAGTACTTC.

The chain is built from TRBV29-1 and TRBJ1-3; unclear D gene. The CDR3 loop spans 14 amino acids. Germline loops: CDR1 SQVTM, CDR2 ANQGSEA. V gave up 3 bases and J gave up 4 bases, with 13 bases separating them. The CDR3 reads CSVEDVNRGNTIYF. The CDR3 bases are TGCAGCGTTGAGGATGTAAATAGGGGAAACACCATATATTTT.

At least ten counts were recorded for this clonotype. The rearrangement links TRBV20-1 to TRBJ2-7; TRBD1 matches at 11 bases. Trimming cost V 0 bases and J 1 base; bases outside gene matches: 2. Per the germline V gene, CDR1 is DFQATT and CDR2 is SNEGSKA (reference sequence). This CDR3 spans 15 amino acids. The CDR3 bases are TGCAGTGCTAGAGACGGGACAGGGGGATCCTACGAGCAGTACTTC. Its protein product is CSARDGTGGSYEQYF.

This rearrangement joins TRBV6-2 or TRBV6-3 to TRBJ1-2, with D unclear. Germline V CDR1 and CDR2: MNHEY, SVGEGT. The CDR3 contains 14 residues. V was clipped by 6 bases and J by 5 bases, with 16 bases between them. Here the CDR3 reads CASSPTASVYGYTF. Here the CDR3 DNA reads TGTGCCAGCAGCCCCACAGCGTCGGTTTATGGCTACACCTTC.

Concerning this clonotype itself: The junction differs from germline at one of its ends, possibly a read error. The chain links TRBV9 to TRBJ2-7, with 7 bases lining up with TRBD1. This CDR3 has 15 amino acids. Germline V CDR1 and CDR2: SGDLS, YYNGEE. As DNA, the CDR3 is TGTGCCAGCACCGTAGGGGAGACAGGGACCTACGAGCAGTACTTC. Protein product: CASTVGETGTYEQYF.

The chain combines TRBV12-3 or TRBV12-4 with TRBJ2-1; TRBD2 matches at 9 bases. J gave up 4 bases and V 3 bases, and 7 bases lay outside the gene matches. This CDR3 is 16 amino acids long. As DNA, the CDR3 is TGTGCCAGCAGTTTTTCTCTAGCGGGGCCTTACAATGAGCAGTTCTTC. This gives the protein CASSFSLAGPYNEQFF.

This clonotype was counted between two and nine times. The CDR3 DNA is TGTGCCAGCGGTAGGGACAGGACCCTCGAAGCTTTCTTT. Translating gives CASGRDRTLEAFF. V and J are TRBV28 and TRBJ1-1; 8 bases are a match to TRBD1. CDR1 and CDR2 (germline): MDHEN, SYDVKM. The CDR3 spans 13 residues. Trimming took 8 bases from V and 8 from J; bases not matched to a gene: 10.

This clonotype was picked up many times. The chain has TRBV20-1 and TRBJ2-5; possible D gene TRBD2, 6 bases. CDR1 is DFQATT, CDR2 SNEGSKA, per germline (reference sequence). Between the trimmed V and J ends, which lost 5 bases and 7 bases, there was a span of 20 bases. This CDR3 has 14 amino acids. In DNA, the CDR3 is TGCAGTGCTCCACAATCCATAGCCGGGGGGACCCAGTACTTC. Protein sequence: CSAPQSIAGGTQYF.

This clonotype was counted ten times or more. V usage is TRBV10-3 and J usage is TRBJ2-2; 8 nucleotides match TRBD2. CDR1 and CDR2 from the germline V gene are ENHRY and SYGVKD. V lost 7 bases and J lost 4; bases outside the gene matches: 8. This CDR3 is 15 amino acids long. For the CDR3, the DNA is TGTGCCATCACCAAGCGGGAGTGGGTCACCGGGGAGCTGTTTTTT. It translates to CAITKREWVTGELFF.

This clonotype occurred a few times. The chain links TRBV20-1 to TRBJ2-3, with 9 positions matching TRBD1. This CDR3 comprises 15 residues. Trimming at V came to 2 bases and at J to 5 bases, leaving 8 bases not matched to a gene. Germline V gene data show CDR1 as DFQATT and CDR2 as SNEGSKA (reference sequence). CDR3 amino acids: CSARTGGVGRDTQYF. CDR3 DNA: TGCAGTGCTAGAACAGGGGGCGTAGGAAGAGATACGCAGTATTTT.

This clonotype was observed a handful of times. The chain is built from TRBV9 and TRBJ2-5; no clear D gene. CDR3 length: 14 amino acids. The V gene lost 0 bases and the J gene lost 0 bases, with 6 bases spanning the gap. Looked up from germline, CDR1 is SGDLS and CDR2 is YYNGEE. The CDR3 bases are TGTGCCAGCAGCGTAGTTCCGTACCAAGAGACCCAGTACTTC. This codes for CASSVVPYQETQYF.

This clonotype was observed many times. V usage is TRBV6-5 and J usage is TRBJ2-7; D uncertain. From germline, CDR1 is MNHEY and CDR2 SVGAGI. V dropped 0 bases and J dropped 5 bases, with 11 bases sitting between them. This CDR3 is built from 14 residues. The CDR3: CASSYSQWFNEQYF. The CDR3 DNA sequence: TGTGCCAGCAGTTACTCCCAGTGGTTCAACGAGCAGTACTTC.

This clonotype was detected ten times or more. This sequence joins TRBV20-1 and TRBJ2-3; 10 bases line up with TRBD2. The CDR3 covers 14 residues. CDR1 is DFQATT, CDR2 SNEGSKA, per germline (reference sequence). After removal of 6 bases from V and 3 bases from J, the junction contained 6 bases not matched to a gene. The CDR3 sequence: CSAAGTSETDTQYF. DNA of the CDR3: TGCAGTGCGGCCGGGACTAGCGAGACAGATACGCAGTATTTT.

The rearrangement uses TRBV27 and TRBJ2-2; unclear D gene. Germline V gives CDR1 MNHEY, CDR2 SMNVEV (reference sequence). The CDR3 totals 14 residues. Trimming took 2 bases from V and 1 from J, leaving 5 bases between them. The CDR3 coding sequence is TGTGCCAGCAGTTTAGCGAAGAACACCGGGGAGCTGTTTTTT. Translation: CASSLAKNTGELFF.

Many counts were recorded for this clonotype. This chain uses TRBV4-3 with TRBJ1-4; 7 bases line up with TRBD1. This CDR3 has 17 amino acids. CDR1 is LGHNA and CDR2 is YSLEER in the germline V gene. V lost 4 bases to trimming and J lost 5 bases; unmatched junction nucleotides: 13. The CDR3 DNA reads as TGCGCCAGCAGCCGAAGAGAGGGGGCCTTCACCAATGAAAAACTGTTTTTT. Translating it yields CASSRREGAFTNEKLFF.